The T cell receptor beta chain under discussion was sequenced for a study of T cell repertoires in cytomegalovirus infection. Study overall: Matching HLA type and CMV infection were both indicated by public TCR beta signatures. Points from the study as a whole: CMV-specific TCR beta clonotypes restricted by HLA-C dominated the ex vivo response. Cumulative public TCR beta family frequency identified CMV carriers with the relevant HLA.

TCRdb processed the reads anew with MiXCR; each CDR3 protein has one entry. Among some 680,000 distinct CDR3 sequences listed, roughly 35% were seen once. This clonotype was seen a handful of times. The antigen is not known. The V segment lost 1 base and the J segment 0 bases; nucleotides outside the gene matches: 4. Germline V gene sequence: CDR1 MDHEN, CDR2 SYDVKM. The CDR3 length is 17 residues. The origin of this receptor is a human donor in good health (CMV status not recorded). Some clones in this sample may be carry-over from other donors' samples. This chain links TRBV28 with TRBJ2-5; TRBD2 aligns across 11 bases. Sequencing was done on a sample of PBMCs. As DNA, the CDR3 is TGTGCCAGCAGTTTATCGGCTAGCGGGGGGTACCAAGAGACCCAGTACTTC. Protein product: CASSLSASGGYQETQYF.